This T cell receptor beta chain was sequenced in a study of blood T cell repertoires in COVID-19. Libraries were prepared by immunoSEQ multiplex PCR; TCRdb keeps only in-frame clonotypes and omits some of them. The repertoire holds 88,000 or so clones, 86% seen once, with under 8% in the top ten. The CDR3 is 14 residues long. Germline lookup yields CDR1 SGHTA and CDR2 FQGNSA. With V trimmed by 2 bases and J by 8 bases, 6 bases remained unmatched. The sample comprised peripheral blood. The source is a man between 60 and 75 years old with acute or convalescent COVID-19. The chain uses TRBV7-2 and TRBJ1-2; 9 positions match TRBD1. The CDR3 reads CASSLLQGAGGYTF. CDR3 DNA: TGTGCCAGCAGCTTACTACAGGGGGCAGGAGGCTACACCTTC.